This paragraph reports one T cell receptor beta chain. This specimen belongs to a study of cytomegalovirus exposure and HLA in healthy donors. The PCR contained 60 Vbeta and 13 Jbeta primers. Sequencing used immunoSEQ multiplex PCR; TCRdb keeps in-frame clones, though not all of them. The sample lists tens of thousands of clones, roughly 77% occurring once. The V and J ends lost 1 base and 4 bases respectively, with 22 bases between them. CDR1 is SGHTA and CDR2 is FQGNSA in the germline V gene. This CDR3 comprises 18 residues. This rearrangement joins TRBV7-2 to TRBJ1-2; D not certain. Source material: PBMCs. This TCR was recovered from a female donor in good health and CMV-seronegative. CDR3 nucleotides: TGTGCCAGCAGCTTAGATGGTGACCGGGAGGGTATGATCTATGGCTACACCTTC. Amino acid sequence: CASSLDGDREGMIYGYTF.